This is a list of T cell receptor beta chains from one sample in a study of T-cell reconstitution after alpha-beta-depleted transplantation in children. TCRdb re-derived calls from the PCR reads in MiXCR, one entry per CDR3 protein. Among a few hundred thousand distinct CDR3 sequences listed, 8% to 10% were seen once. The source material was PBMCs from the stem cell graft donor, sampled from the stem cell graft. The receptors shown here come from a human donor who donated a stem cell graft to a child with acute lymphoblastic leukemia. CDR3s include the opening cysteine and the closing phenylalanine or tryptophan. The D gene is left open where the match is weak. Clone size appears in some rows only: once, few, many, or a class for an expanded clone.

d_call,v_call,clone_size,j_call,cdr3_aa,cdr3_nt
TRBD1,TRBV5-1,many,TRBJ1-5,CASSLDGTDNQPQHF,TGCGCCAGCAGCTTGGACGGGACAGATAATCAGCCCCAGCATTTT
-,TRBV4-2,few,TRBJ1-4,CASSQERDFNEKLFF,TGTGCCAGCAGCCAAGAACGCGATTTTAATGAAAAACTGTTTTTT
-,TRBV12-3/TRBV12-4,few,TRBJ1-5,CASGGVGQPQHF,TGTGCCAGCGGGGGAGTTGGTCAGCCCCAGCATTTT
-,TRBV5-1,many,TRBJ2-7,CASSTGSYEQYF,TGCGCCAGCAGTACAGGGTCCTACGAGCAGTACTTC
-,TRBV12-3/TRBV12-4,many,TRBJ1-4,CASRGVSTNEKLFF,TGTGCCAGCAGAGGGGTTAGCACTAATGAAAAACTGTTTTTT
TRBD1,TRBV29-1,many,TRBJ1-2,CSAEGQDRNGYTF,TGCAGCGCGGAGGGACAGGATAGGAATGGCTACACCTTC
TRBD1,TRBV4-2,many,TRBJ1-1,CASSQEIGTGGTEAFF,TGTGCCAGCAGCCAAGAGATAGGGACAGGGGGCACTGAAGCTTTCTTT
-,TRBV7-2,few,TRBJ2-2,CAAPKSLVPTGELFF,TGTGCCGCGCCTAAGTCCCTAGTCCCCACCGGGGAGCTGTTTTTT
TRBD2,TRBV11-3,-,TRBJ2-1,CASSSLAGGTGNEQFF,TGTGCCAGCAGCTCCCTAGCGGGGGGGACCGGTAATGAGCAGTTCTTC
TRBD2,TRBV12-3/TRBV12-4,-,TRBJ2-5,CASSFFRGEETQYF,TGTGCCAGCAGTTTTTTCCGGGGGGAAGAGACCCAGTACTTC
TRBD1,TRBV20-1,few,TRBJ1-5,CSARDSRGNQPQHF,TGCAGTGCCCGGGACAGCCGGGGGAATCAGCCCCAGCATTTT
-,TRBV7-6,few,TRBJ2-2,CASSPRVGGYTGELFF,TGTGCCAGCAGCCCCAGGGTGGGGGGATACACCGGGGAGCTGTTTTTT
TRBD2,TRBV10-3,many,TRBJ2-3,CAISESSSSGGARDTQYF,TGTGCCATCAGTGAGTCGTCTTCTAGCGGGGGGGCGAGAGATACGCAGTATTTT
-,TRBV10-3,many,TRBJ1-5,CAISEITNQPQHF,TGTGCCATCAGTGAAATTACCAATCAGCCCCAGCATTTT
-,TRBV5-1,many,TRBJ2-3,CASSLDQATDTQYF,TGCGCCAGCAGCTTGGATCAGGCCACAGATACGCAGTATTTT
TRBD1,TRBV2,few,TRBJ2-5,CASSGLGQDPFQYF,TGTGCCAGCAGTGGGTTGGGACAGGATCCCTTCCAGTACTTC
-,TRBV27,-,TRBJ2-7,CASSLAGQIPYEQYF,TGTGCCAGCAGTTTGGCAGGGCAAATCCCCTACGAGCAGTACTTC
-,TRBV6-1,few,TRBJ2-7,CASSPLERRVYEQYF,TGTGCCAGCAGTCCCTTGGAGCGGCGTGTGTACGAGCAGTACTTC
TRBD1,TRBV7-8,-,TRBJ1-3,CASIGQVGNTIYF,TGTGCCAGCATCGGACAGGTCGGAAACACCATATATTTT
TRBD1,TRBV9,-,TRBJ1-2,CASSGQGAQDYGYTF,TGTGCCAGCAGCGGACAGGGGGCGCAGGACTATGGCTACACCTTC
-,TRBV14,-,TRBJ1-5,CASSRPGQPQHF,TGTGCCAGCAGCCGACCCGGTCAGCCCCAGCATTTT
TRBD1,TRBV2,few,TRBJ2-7,CASSRGQALYEQYF,TGTGCCAGCAGTAGAGGACAGGCACTTTACGAGCAGTACTTC
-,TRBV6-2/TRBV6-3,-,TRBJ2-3,CASRASGAYTDTQYF,TGTGCCAGCAGAGCCTCTGGCGCCTACACAGATACGCAGTATTTT
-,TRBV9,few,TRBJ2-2,CASELRGGELFF,TGTGCCTCGGAGCTCCGTGGCGGGGAGCTGTTTTTT
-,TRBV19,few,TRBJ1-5,CASSISFQPQHF,TGTGCCAGTAGTATCTCGTTTCAGCCCCAGCATTTT
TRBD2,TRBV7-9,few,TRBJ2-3,CASSFSGGADTQYF,TGTGCCAGCAGCTTTAGCGGGGGGGCAGATACGCAGTATTTT
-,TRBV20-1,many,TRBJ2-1,CSAGSRAKHNEQFF,TGCAGTGCTGGGTCCAGGGCAAAACACAATGAGCAGTTCTTC
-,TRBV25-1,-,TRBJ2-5,CASSAERPQYF,TGTGCCAGCAGTGCCGAGAGGCCCCAGTACTTC
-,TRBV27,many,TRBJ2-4,CASSLVVTPRIAKNIQYF,TGTGCCAGCAGTTTAGTAGTGACCCCACGAATAGCCAAAAACATTCAGTACTTC
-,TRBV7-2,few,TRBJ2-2,CASSLVPYTGELFF,TGTGCCAGCAGCTTAGTTCCGTATACCGGGGAGCTGTTTTTT
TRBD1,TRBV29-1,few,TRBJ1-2,CSVAGQGAMDYGYTF,TGCAGCGTTGCGGGACAGGGGGCGATGGACTATGGCTACACCTTC
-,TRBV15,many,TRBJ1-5,CATSRDTPTGVRIQPQHF,TGTGCCACCAGCAGAGATACTCCAACCGGGGTCCGAATTCAGCCCCAGCATTTT
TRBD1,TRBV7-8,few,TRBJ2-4,CASSSRWGTGNIQYF,TGTGCCAGCAGCTCAAGGTGGGGGACAGGGAACATTCAGTACTTC
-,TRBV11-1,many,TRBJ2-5,CASSEFRSGQQETQYF,TGTGCCAGCAGCGAATTTCGCAGTGGACAGCAAGAGACCCAGTACTTC
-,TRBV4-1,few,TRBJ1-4,CASSQEPTRPRAELFF,TGCGCCAGCAGCCAAGAACCGACAAGGCCCCGTGCTGAACTGTTTTTT
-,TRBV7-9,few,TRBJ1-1,CASSLVREDTEAFF,TGTGCCAGCAGCCTAGTCAGGGAGGACACTGAAGCTTTCTTT
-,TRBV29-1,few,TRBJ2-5,CSVVELEETQYF,TGCAGCGTTGTGGAGCTAGAGGAGACCCAGTACTTC
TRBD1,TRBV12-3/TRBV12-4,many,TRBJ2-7,CASSNPLGGQGAYEQYF,TGTGCCAGCAGTAATCCTCTCGGCGGACAGGGGGCCTACGAGCAGTACTTC
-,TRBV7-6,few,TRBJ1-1,CASSPGLGQNTEAFF,TGTGCCAGCAGCCCGGGTTTGGGGCAGAACACTGAAGCTTTCTTT
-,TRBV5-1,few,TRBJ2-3,CASSLNQGRDTQYF,TGCGCCAGCAGCTTGAATCAGGGTCGAGATACGCAGTATTTT
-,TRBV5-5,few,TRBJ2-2,CASSLEGYRATGELFF,TGTGCCAGCAGCTTGGAAGGGTACAGGGCCACCGGGGAGCTGTTTTTT
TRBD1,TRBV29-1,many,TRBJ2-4,CSVKTGSNLAKNIQYF,TGCAGCGTCAAGACAGGGTCAAACTTAGCCAAAAACATTCAGTACTTC
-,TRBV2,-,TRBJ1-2,CASVGRANYGYTF,TGTGCCAGCGTAGGGAGAGCGAACTATGGCTACACCTTC
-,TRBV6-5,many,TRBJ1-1,CASSRMNTEAFF,TGTGCCAGCAGCCGCATGAACACTGAAGCTTTCTTT
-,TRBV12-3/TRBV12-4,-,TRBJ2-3,CASSLGDGPDTQYF,TGTGCCAGCAGTTTAGGTGACGGCCCGGATACGCAGTATTTT
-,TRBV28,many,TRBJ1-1,CASPPRGRVGGEAFF,TGTGCCAGCCCCCCGCGCGGCAGAGTGGGGGGTGAAGCTTTCTTT
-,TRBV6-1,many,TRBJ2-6,CASSDLQFSGANVLTF,TGTGCCAGCAGTGACCTACAGTTCTCTGGGGCCAACGTCCTGACTTTC